This entry lists 29 T cell receptor beta chains sequenced from one sample in a study of T cells in Graves' hyperthyroidism and ophthalmopathy. Amplified TCR beta CDR3 regions came from RNA transcripts. The primer set for the first-round RT-PCR of the TCR CDR3 was HTBI. TCRdb reprocessed the multiplex PCR reads via MiXCR and lists one record per CDR3 protein. The table includes a few hundred thousand distinct CDR3 sequences, 17% detected once. Sequencing used blood. Receptors originate from a young woman with Graves' ophthalmopathy.

This clonotype was seen a few times. This chain joins TRBV19 and TRBJ1-2; possible D gene TRBD1, 6 bases. V was shortened by 0 bases and J by 0 bases, with 11 bases between the two germline ends. Germline CDR1 and CDR2: LNHDA and SQIVND (reference sequence). The length of the CDR3 is 16 residues. CDR3 coding DNA: TGTGCCAGTAGTATAGATTGGACAGAAGCTAACTATGGCTACACCTTC. Its translation is CASSIDWTEANYGYTF.

This clonotype has a count of ten or more. The chain is built from TRBV30 and TRBJ2-5; D is perhaps TRBD1 or TRBD2 (6 bases each). Looked up from germline, CDR1 is GTSNPN and CDR2 is SVGIG (reference sequence). V dropped 2 bases and J dropped 5 bases, with 12 bases sitting between them. This CDR3 has 13 residues. The CDR3 sequence: CAWSLGGRETQYF. CDR3 nucleotide sequence: TGTGCCTGGAGTTTAGGGGGGCGGGAGACCCAGTACTTC.

The table lists this clonotype with many counts. This chain connects TRBV28 to TRBJ1-5; D call uncertain. V was pared by 5 bases and J by 4 bases, with 9 bases between. CDR3 length: 13 amino acids. CDR1 and CDR2 (germline): MDHEN, SYDVKM. CDR3 sequence (DNA): TGTGCCAGCAGTACCCATGGGAATCAGCCCCAGCATTTT. Its translation: CASSTHGNQPQHF.

This clonotype was counted only a few times. The junction and the germline gene differ at one end; a read error may be behind it. This chain links TRBV18 with TRBJ1-1; TRBD1 matches at 9 bases. The CDR3 has 15 amino acids. Germline CDR1 KGHSH, CDR2 LQKENI. This CDR3 reads CAGSPGTGQRAEAFF. Written as DNA, the CDR3 is TGTGCCGGCTCACCAGGGACAGGGCAACGCGCTGAAGCTTTCTTT.

This clonotype came up a few times. The chain has TRBV19 and TRBJ1-2; 7 bases line up with TRBD1. Germline V lookup: CDR1 LNHDA, CDR2 SQIVND (reference sequence). Trimming took 6 bases from V and 8 from J; bases not matched to a gene: 12. This CDR3 contains 14 residues. The CDR3 DNA follows: TGTGCCAGTAGCAATACAGGGGCAGCGGGCGGCTACACCTTC. Translation gives CASSNTGAAGGYTF. Together with reference TRBV19 and TRBJ1-2, the CDR3 gives the full variable domain: DGGITQSPKYLFRKEGQNVTLSCEQNLNHDAMYWYRQDPGQGLRLIYYSQIVNDFQKGDIAEGYSVSREKKESFPLTVTSAQKNPTAFYLCASSNTGAAGGYTFGSGTRLTVV.

V usage is TRBV6-1 and J usage is TRBJ2-2; D unresolved. Trimming took off 1 base at V and 4 bases at J, with 10 bases between the two ends. The CDR3 length is 15 residues. CDR1 is MNHNS, CDR2 SASEGT, per germline. Written as DNA, the CDR3 is TGTGCCAGCAGTGAAGTGTCCGCGGCCACCGGGGAGCTGTTTTTT. This codes for CASSEVSAATGELFF.

This clonotype came up a few times. The chain joins TRBV29-1 to TRBJ2-3, with TRBD2 matching over 8 bases. Trimming took 6 bases from V and 1 from J; bases not matched to a gene: 6. The CDR3 spans 14 residues. From germline, CDR1 is SQVTM and CDR2 ANQGSEA. The DNA of the CDR3 is TGCAGCGTCACACTAGCGGTAGGCACAGATACGCAGTATTTT. This sequence encodes CSVTLAVGTDTQYF.

The chain links TRBV19 to TRBJ2-2, with D tentatively TRBD2 (5 bases). Germline CDR1 and CDR2: LNHDA and SQIVND (reference sequence). The CDR3 is 15 amino acids. V lost 5 bases to trimming and J lost 2 bases, with 12 bases between them. CDR3: CASSGIASNTGELFF. CDR3 in DNA: TGTGCCAGTAGTGGAATAGCGAGTAACACCGGGGAGCTGTTTTTT.

This chain joins TRBV5-4 and TRBJ1-6; no clear D. V was shortened by 7 bases and J by 9 bases, with 14 bases between the two germline ends. Germline V gene data show CDR1 as SGHNT and CDR2 as YYREEE (reference sequence). This CDR3 contains 13 residues. The CDR3 bases are TGTGCCAGCGGCAGCTTGGATGTTTCACCCCTCCACTTT. Protein: CASGSLDVSPLHF.

This clonotype was detected many times. V gene TRBV28 combines with J gene TRBJ1-2, with D perhaps matching TRBD1 (6 bases). The CDR3 has 15 residues. CDR1 and CDR2 (germline): MDHEN, SYDVKM. Trimming removed 5 bases at V and 4 bases at J, with 17 bases between. This CDR3 reads CASSEYREFSYGYTF. Written as DNA, the CDR3 is TGTGCCAGCAGTGAATACAGGGAATTTAGCTATGGCTACACCTTC.

This clonotype was observed a handful of times. The genes are TRBV7-6 and TRBJ2-7, with D hard to call. The V gene's germline CDR1 is SGHVS and CDR2 FNYEAQ. Trimming removed 6 bases from V and 5 bases from J, with 17 bases in between. This CDR3 comprises 14 residues. The chain's CDR3 is CASSSFAGTDEQYF. CDR3 in DNA: TGTGCCAGCAGTTCTTTTGCTGGTACGGACGAGCAGTACTTC.

Many counts were recorded for this clonotype. The chain couples TRBV13 to TRBJ2-7; D is ambiguous. The CDR3 consists of 14 residues. Per germline, CDR1 PRHDT and CDR2 FYEKMQ (reference sequence). V was clipped by 5 bases and J by 2 bases, with 13 bases between them. In DNA form, the CDR3 reads TGTGCCAGCAGCCCCGGAATCCAAGCCTACGAGCAGTACTTC. This sequence encodes CASSPGIQAYEQYF.

V gene TRBV5-4 combines with J gene TRBJ2-7, with D perhaps TRBD2 (5 bases). Trimming stripped 7 bases from V and 5 bases from J, with 16 bases between. Germline V gene lookup returns CDR1 SGHNT and CDR2 YYREEE (reference sequence). This CDR3 region has 13 residues. CDR3 protein: CASGSANGDEQYF. The DNA for the CDR3 is TGTGCCAGCGGTTCGGCAAACGGGGACGAGCAGTACTTC. Variable domain in full (rest from reference TRBV5-4 and TRBJ2-7): ETGVTQSPTHLIKTRGQQVTLRCSSQSGHNTVSWYQQALGQGPQFIFQYYREEENGRGNFPPRFSGLQFPNYSSELNVNALELDDSALYLCASGSANGDEQYFGPGTRLTVT.

The chain combines TRBV5-6 with TRBJ2-3, with 7 positions matching TRBD2. Trimming at V came to 0 bases and at J to 4 bases, leaving 5 bases not matched to a gene. Germline V gene lookup returns CDR1 SGHDT and CDR2 YYEEEE. This CDR3 has 15 amino acids. The CDR3 DNA follows: TGTGCCAGCAGCTTGGCAGCGGGGTCCCCAGATACGCAGTATTTT. Translated: CASSLAAGSPDTQYF. Full variable domain (missing parts from reference TRBV5-6 and TRBJ2-3): DAGVTQSPTHLIKTRGQQVTLRCSPKSGHDTVSWYQQALGQGPQFIFQYYEEEERQRGNFPDRFSGHQFPNYSSELNVNALLLGDSALYLCASSLAAGSPDTQYFGPGTRLTVL.

The V call is TRBV9, the J call TRBJ2-5; perhaps TRBD1 as D (6 bases). Trimming pared 5 bases from V and 1 base from J, leaving 12 bases between. Germline CDR1 reads SGDLS; CDR2 reads YYNGEE. CDR3 length: 14 amino acids. The CDR3 is CASSDGQTQETQYF. CDR3 DNA sequence: TGTGCCAGCAGTGACGGACAGACCCAAGAGACCCAGTACTTC.

In its sample, this clonotype was seen many times. The chain recombines TRBV7-6 with TRBJ2-7; a possible D gene is TRBD2 (6 bases). Trimming cost V 5 bases and J 7 bases, with 15 bases left between them. This CDR3 region has 13 residues. CDR1 is SGHVS, CDR2 FNYEAQ, per germline. The DNA of the CDR3 is TGTGCCAGCAGCCAACAGGAGGGTACGGAGCAGTACTTC. Translation gives CASSQQEGTEQYF.

This chain links TRBV10-1 with TRBJ2-1, with 9 bases matching TRBD1. The CDR3 runs 11 residues. Germline V gene sequence: CDR1 WNHNN, CDR2 SYGVQD (reference sequence). V trimming: 5 bases; J trimming: 12 bases; junction bases outside the gene matches: 2. DNA of the CDR3: TGCGCCAGCAGTCCGGGACAGGGGCAGTTCTTC. Its protein is CASSPGQGQFF.

The chain combines TRBV9 with TRBJ2-3, with 8 bases fitting TRBD2. J was trimmed by 2 bases and V by 0 bases; bases with no gene match: 5. This CDR3 has 16 amino acids. Germline CDR1 and CDR2: SGDLS and YYNGEE. The CDR3 protein is CASSVGGGGTTDTQYF. CDR3 nucleotide sequence: TGTGCCAGCAGCGTAGGTGGCGGGGGGACCACAGATACGCAGTATTTT.

This clonotype came up many times. The chain uses TRBV18 and TRBJ2-5; D gene uncertain. The germline gives CDR1 KGHSH, CDR2 LQKENI. The CDR3 consists of 13 residues. Trimming took off 0 bases at V and 5 bases at J, with 7 bases between the two ends. The CDR3 is CASSPPDRETQYF. The CDR3 region has the DNA TGTGCCAGCTCACCACCGGACCGGGAGACCCAGTACTTC.

This clonotype appeared a few times. An end of the junction does not agree with germline; a read error may underlie this. The V and J genes are TRBV9 and TRBJ1-2; D is ambiguous. There are 14 residues in the CDR3. From germline, CDR1 is SGDLS and CDR2 YYNGEE. DNA for the CDR3: TGTGCCAGCAGCGTAGATACGGTCGACTATGGCGACACCTTC. Its translation: CASSVDTVDYGDTF.

This clonotype was detected ten times or more. The rearrangement joins TRBV28 to TRBJ1-5; maybe TRBD1 (5 bases). The CDR3 is made up of 14 amino acids. Deletions cut 5 bases from V and 1 base from J, with 9 bases between. Per germline, CDR1 MDHEN and CDR2 SYDVKM. CDR3 bases: TGTGCCAGCAGTCAGACAGTAAGCAATCAGCCCCAGCATTTT. This translates into CASSQTVSNQPQHF.

The chain carries TRBV10-3 and TRBJ1-5; D is unresolved. Per the germline V gene, CDR1 is ENHRY and CDR2 is SYGVKD. This CDR3 region has 13 residues. The V end lost 8 bases, the J end lost 0 bases, and 8 bases lay between the germline ends. The CDR3, as DNA: TGTGCCATCGCCGGAGTTAGCAATCAGCCCCAGCATTTT. Translation: CAIAGVSNQPQHF.

This clonotype was observed at least ten times. The CDR3 sequence is CSVEDPWTSGETQYF. CDR3 DNA: TGCAGCGTTGAAGACCCATGGACTAGCGGAGAGACCCAGTACTTC. V gene TRBV29-1 combines with J gene TRBJ2-5; 10 bases are a match to TRBD2. V shed 0 bases, J shed 4 bases, and the junction held 5 bases outside the gene matches. The CDR3 spans 15 residues. Germline assignment: CDR1 SQVTM and CDR2 ANQGSEA.

CDR3 sequence: CAISNQQGGNYGYTF. The DNA for the CDR3 is TGTGCCATCAGTAACCAACAGGGGGGGAACTATGGCTACACCTTC. The genes are TRBV10-3 and TRBJ1-2; TRBD1 agrees at 8 bases. With V trimmed by 5 bases and J by 2 bases, 7 bases remained unmatched. Germline V gene data show CDR1 as ENHRY and CDR2 as SYGVKD. This CDR3 spans 15 amino acids.

This clonotype was seen at least ten times. The J gene is TRBJ2-2, the V gene TRBV12-3 or TRBV12-4; 11 bases align to TRBD2. This CDR3 has 15 residues. J lost 5 bases, V lost 3 bases, and 2 bases had no gene match. CDR3 coding DNA: TGTGCCAGCAGTTTTAGCGGGAGGGGTACCGGGGAGCTGTTTTTT. Its protein is CASSFSGRGTGELFF.

The chain couples TRBV6-1 to TRBJ2-1; 9 bases map to TRBD2. CDR1 and CDR2 from the germline V gene are MNHNS and SASEGT. CDR3 length: 15 amino acids. Unmatched junction bases numbered 8, after V lost 5 bases and J lost 6 bases. CDR3 loop: CASSPILAGRNEQFF. CDR3 DNA: TGTGCCAGCAGTCCCATCCTAGCGGGGCGCAATGAGCAGTTCTTC.

In this sample, this clonotype turned up many times. The CDR3 loop is CASSPTGGGNGYTF. In DNA form, the CDR3 reads TGTGCCAGCAGCCCGACAGGGGGTGGAAATGGCTACACCTTC. The rearrangement uses TRBV3-1 and TRBJ1-2; 9 bases match TRBD1. Looked up from germline, CDR1 is LGHDT and CDR2 is YNNKEL (reference sequence). V dropped 4 bases and J dropped 6; count of bases not matched to a gene: 6. The CDR3 has 14 residues.

The table lists this clonotype with many counts. The chain links TRBV7-2 to TRBJ2-7; TRBD2 agrees at 11 bases. Germline lookup yields CDR1 SGHTA and CDR2 FQGNSA. This CDR3 contains 15 residues. Germline trimming cut 1 base from V and 6 bases from J; bases unmatched to any gene: 5. CDR3 sequence: CASSLGWLAGGEQYF. The CDR3, as DNA: TGTGCCAGCAGCTTAGGGTGGCTAGCGGGAGGCGAGCAGTACTTC.

This clonotype was seen at least ten times. This sequence joins TRBV12-3 or TRBV12-4 and TRBJ2-5; D gene unclear. There are 13 residues in the CDR3. Trimming removed 2 bases from V and 4 bases from J, with 8 bases in between. Written as DNA, the CDR3 is TGTGCCAGCAGTTTACAACGTATAGAGACCCAGTACTTC. Protein sequence: CASSLQRIETQYF.